Sequencing of this T cell receptor beta chain was carried out in a study of Ad26.COV2.S vaccination and SARS-CoV-2 variants. CDR1 and CDR2 (germline): SNHLY, FYNNEI. V was shortened by 5 bases and J by 4 bases, with 10 bases between the two germline ends. The CDR3 covers 13 residues. Treatment of the sample: approximately 18 received Ad26.COV2.S at low or high dose, single or two shots; 5 received placebo; per-sample allocation not given. Sampling was performed 63 days after the first vaccine or placebo injection. Only in-frame clones appear in the TCRdb table, and some are missing; sequencing was by immunoSEQ multiplex PCR. Counted here are around 400,000 clones, around 90% occurring once; the ten biggest clones make up approximately 12%.

The sequencing used peripheral blood, collected in a trial of Ad26.COV2.S vaccine versus placebo. This TCR was sampled from a person aged 18-60 years who received the Ad26.COV2.S COVID-19 vaccine or a placebo. The rearrangement uses TRBV2 and TRBJ2-3, with no clear D. The CDR3 loop reads CASSPPLSDTQYF. The CDR3 coding sequence is TGTGCCAGCAGTCCACCCCTTTCAGATACGCAGTATTTT.